Described below is a single T cell receptor (beta chain) sequence and its context. The antigen is unknown. The primer mix had 60 Vbeta and 13 Jbeta primers. Here immunoSEQ multiplex PCR was the method, and the copy in TCRdb shows in-frame clones only, minus some. The sample has approximately 130,000 clones, about four fifths seen once. The germline gives CDR1 SGDLS, CDR2 YYNGEE. The CDR3 consists of 14 residues. These data originate in a study of cytomegalovirus exposure and HLA in healthy donors. Regarding the study as a whole: In vitro data verified a few CMV-associated chains as specific for CMV antigens. Later analysis showed most CMV-associated TCR beta chains appearing HLA-restricted. The study recorded 150 to 200 TCR beta chains that were cytomegalovirus-associated.

Sequencing used PBMCs. The chain recombines TRBV9 with TRBJ2-5; 9 bases fit TRBD1. The DNA end lines up better with TRBJ2-7; the J call may be wrong. The clonotype was recovered from a male donor in good health and CMV-seronegative. The CDR3 sequence is CASTGTGSVYEQYF. CDR3 in DNA: TGTGCCAGCACCGGGACAGGGTCGGTCTACGAGCAGTACTTC.